Listed below are T cell receptor beta chains from one sample, sequenced in a study of CD8+CD57+ T cells in acquired aplastic anemia. TCRdb itself ran the reads through MiXCR, one entry per CDR3 protein. The sample records under 200,000 distinct CDR3 sequences, less than 60% being singletons. Material: sorted CD4+, CD8+, or CD8+CD57+ T cells (not recorded which) from PBMCs. These receptors all stem from a human donor with aplastic anemia. The CDR3 runs from the conserved cysteine through the conserved F or W. Fields, in order: V gene, D gene, clone size, J gene, CDR3 DNA, CDR3 protein. D genes are given only for firm matches. Not every row has a clone size; where given, it reads once, few, many or a size class.

V gene: TRBV7-2; D gene: .; clone size: many; J gene: TRBJ1-2; CDR3 DNA: TGTGCCAGCAGCCCGGAGGAGGGAGGGGGCTACACCTTC; CDR3 protein: CASSPEEGGGYTF
V gene: TRBV2; D gene: TRBD1; clone size: .; J gene: TRBJ2-7; CDR3 DNA: TGTGCCAGCACGGGGGGGACAGGGGACTACGAGCAGTACTTC; CDR3 protein: CASTGGTGDYEQYF
V gene: TRBV24-1; D gene: TRBD1; clone size: once; J gene: TRBJ2-2; CDR3 DNA: TGTGCCACCAGTGCCCCCCCCCGGGACAGGGGAGGACGCACCGGGGAGCTGTTTTTT; CDR3 protein: CATSAPPRDRGGRTGELFF
V gene: TRBV2; D gene: .; clone size: many; J gene: TRBJ2-1; CDR3 DNA: TGTGCCAGCAGTTTAAAGAATGAGCAGTTCTTC; CDR3 protein: CASSLKNEQFF
V gene: TRBV20-1; D gene: .; clone size: many; J gene: TRBJ2-7; CDR3 DNA: TGCAGTGCTAGACGCGTGGGGGCTGTCAACGAGCAGTACTTC; CDR3 protein: CSARRVGAVNEQYF
V gene: TRBV7-2; D gene: .; clone size: .; J gene: TRBJ2-7; CDR3 DNA: TGTGCCAGCAGCTTTAGTCTCCTGGGGGAGCAGTACTTC; CDR3 protein: CASSFSLLGEQYF
V gene: TRBV18; D gene: TRBD1; clone size: many; J gene: TRBJ2-7; CDR3 DNA: TGTGCCAGCTCACAACCGGGACAGGGACGCCGCGAGCAGTACTTC; CDR3 protein: CASSQPGQGRREQYF
V gene: TRBV25-1; D gene: .; clone size: .; J gene: TRBJ1-1; CDR3 DNA: TGTGCCAGCAGTCCCGACAGGTACTTCAACACTGAAGCTTTCTTT; CDR3 protein: CASSPDRYFNTEAFF
V gene: TRBV5-1; D gene: .; clone size: many; J gene: TRBJ1-1; CDR3 DNA: TGCGCCAGCAGCTTGGTCTTCGGGGGCACTGAAGCTTTCTTT; CDR3 protein: CASSLVFGGTEAFF
V gene: TRBV9; D gene: .; clone size: .; J gene: TRBJ2-3; CDR3 DNA: TGTGCCAGCAGCTACGACAGTGCTAGCACAGATACGCAGTATTTT; CDR3 protein: CASSYDSASTDTQYF
V gene: TRBV12-3/TRBV12-4; D gene: .; clone size: many; J gene: TRBJ2-1; CDR3 DNA: TGTGCCAGCAGCTACCCCCCGGCTCGTGAGCAGTTCTTC; CDR3 protein: CASSYPPAREQFF
V gene: TRBV7-2; D gene: TRBD2; clone size: .; J gene: TRBJ2-3; CDR3 DNA: TGTGCCAGCAGCCTAGCGGGAAGCCTTTACGGTACGCAGTATTTT; CDR3 protein: CASSLAGSLYGTQYF
V gene: TRBV5-1; D gene: .; clone size: .; J gene: TRBJ1-1; CDR3 DNA: TGCGCCAGCAGCGACCAACAGGGCAACACTGAAGCTTTCTTT; CDR3 protein: CASSDQQGNTEAFF
V gene: TRBV7-2; D gene: TRBD2; clone size: .; J gene: TRBJ2-5; CDR3 DNA: TGTGCCAGCAGCCCGAGCGGGACTCAAGAGACCCAGTACTTC; CDR3 protein: CASSPSGTQETQYF
V gene: TRBV25-1; D gene: .; clone size: many; J gene: TRBJ2-1; CDR3 DNA: TGTGCCAGCAGTGTGCCGGGGGCGTACAATGAGCAGTTCTTC; CDR3 protein: CASSVPGAYNEQFF
V gene: TRBV28; D gene: .; clone size: .; J gene: TRBJ1-1; CDR3 DNA: TGTGCCAGCAGTTTCGTGTCCACAGGGAACACTGAAGCTTTCTTT; CDR3 protein: CASSFVSTGNTEAFF
V gene: TRBV19; D gene: .; clone size: many; J gene: TRBJ1-1; CDR3 DNA: TGTGCCAGTAGTCTCGACAGGTACACTGAAGCTTTCTTT; CDR3 protein: CASSLDRYTEAFF
V gene: TRBV5-1; D gene: .; clone size: many; J gene: TRBJ2-3; CDR3 DNA: TGCGCCAGCAGTCGGAATAAACAGGATTCAGATACGCAGTATTTT; CDR3 protein: CASSRNKQDSDTQYF
V gene: TRBV10-3; D gene: TRBD1; clone size: .; J gene: TRBJ2-1; CDR3 DNA: TGTGCCATCGGTACGGGACAGAGGCAGTTCTTC; CDR3 protein: CAIGTGQRQFF
V gene: TRBV2; D gene: .; clone size: .; J gene: TRBJ2-7; CDR3 DNA: TGTGCCAGCAGGCTACAGGGCGACGAGCAGTACTTC; CDR3 protein: CASRLQGDEQYF
V gene: TRBV10-3; D gene: TRBD1; clone size: .; J gene: TRBJ1-2; CDR3 DNA: TGTGCCATCAGTGAGTCGTTTATGACAGGGTATGGCTATGGCTACACCTTC; CDR3 protein: CAISESFMTGYGYGYTF
V gene: TRBV20-1; D gene: .; clone size: many; J gene: TRBJ1-5; CDR3 DNA: TGCAGTGCCCTACGGGGGCAGTATAGCAATCAGCCCCAGCATTTT; CDR3 protein: CSALRGQYSNQPQHF
V gene: TRBV7-8; D gene: .; clone size: .; J gene: TRBJ2-3; CDR3 DNA: TGTGCCAGCAGCTTAGATACCGGCACAGATACGCAGTATTTT; CDR3 protein: CASSLDTGTDTQYF
V gene: TRBV29-1; D gene: TRBD1; clone size: .; J gene: TRBJ2-2; CDR3 DNA: TGCAGCGTCAGGGGACAGGGAAGAGCTACCGGGGAGCTGTTTTTT; CDR3 protein: CSVRGQGRATGELFF
V gene: TRBV7-2; D gene: .; clone size: many; J gene: TRBJ2-7; CDR3 DNA: TGTGCCAGCAGCTTAGTAGCCTACGAGCAGTACTTC; CDR3 protein: CASSLVAYEQYF
V gene: TRBV5-1; D gene: .; clone size: many; J gene: TRBJ2-3; CDR3 DNA: TGCGCCAGCAGCTTGGACAGGGAGTGGAATACGCAGTATTTT; CDR3 protein: CASSLDREWNTQYF
V gene: TRBV7-3; D gene: .; clone size: .; J gene: TRBJ2-5; CDR3 DNA: TGTGCCAGCAGCTTAGTTGGCGGGGACAGTTCAGAGACCCAGTACTTC; CDR3 protein: CASSLVGGDSSETQYF
V gene: TRBV9; D gene: TRBD2; clone size: many; J gene: TRBJ2-7; CDR3 DNA: TGTGCCAGCAACGTGGGGGAGGGGCGGGACGAGCAGTACTTC; CDR3 protein: CASNVGEGRDEQYF
V gene: TRBV5-1; D gene: TRBD1; clone size: many; J gene: TRBJ1-1; CDR3 DNA: TGCGCCAGCAGCGTCGGACAGGAAATCGTTGAAGCTTTCTTT; CDR3 protein: CASSVGQEIVEAFF
V gene: TRBV7-9; D gene: .; clone size: .; J gene: TRBJ1-2; CDR3 DNA: TGTGCCAGCAGCTTAGCCGGCGGGGAGGGCTATGGCTACGCCTTC; CDR3 protein: CASSLAGGEGYGYAF
V gene: TRBV19; D gene: .; clone size: .; J gene: TRBJ1-1; CDR3 DNA: TGTGCCAGTAGTACTAATGAAGCTTTCTTT; CDR3 protein: CASSTNEAFF
V gene: TRBV5-1; D gene: TRBD1; clone size: .; J gene: TRBJ1-1; CDR3 DNA: TGCGCCAGCACCCGGGACAGGGTTCCGAACACTGAAGCTTTCTTT; CDR3 protein: CASTRDRVPNTEAFF
V gene: TRBV10-3; D gene: TRBD1; clone size: .; J gene: TRBJ1-2; CDR3 DNA: TGTGCCGTCAGTGAGGGACAGAACATTGATGGCTACACCTTC; CDR3 protein: CAVSEGQNIDGYTF
V gene: TRBV2; D gene: .; clone size: .; J gene: TRBJ2-7; CDR3 DNA: TGTGCCAGCACGGCGGAGGGCGGCTCGGTCGAGCAGTACTTC; CDR3 protein: CASTAEGGSVEQYF
V gene: TRBV20-1; D gene: TRBD1; clone size: .; J gene: TRBJ1-3; CDR3 DNA: TGCAGTGCGACACAGGGGGCACTTGGAAACACCATATATTTT; CDR3 protein: CSATQGALGNTIYF
V gene: TRBV7-9; D gene: .; clone size: few; J gene: TRBJ2-7; CDR3 DNA: TGTGCCAGCAGCTTGAGTCGGTACGAGCAGTACTTC; CDR3 protein: CASSLSRYEQYF
V gene: TRBV7-3; D gene: TRBD2; clone size: few; J gene: TRBJ2-4; CDR3 DNA: TGTGCCAGCAGCTTGGCGGGAGGGGAAAACATTCAGTACTTC; CDR3 protein: CASSLAGGENIQYF
V gene: TRBV9; D gene: TRBD2; clone size: many; J gene: TRBJ2-3; CDR3 DNA: TGTGCCAGCAGCGTAGAAGGTAGCGGGGGGGGCGGTACGCAGTATTTT; CDR3 protein: CASSVEGSGGGGTQYF
V gene: TRBV24-1; D gene: .; clone size: .; J gene: TRBJ2-1; CDR3 DNA: TGTGCCACCAGTGATTCGAGCGGTAGCTCCTACAATGAGCAGTTCTTC; CDR3 protein: CATSDSSGSSYNEQFF
V gene: TRBV20-1; D gene: TRBD2; clone size: few; J gene: TRBJ2-5; CDR3 DNA: TGCAGTGCTCCCCGGACTAGTCAAGAGACCCAGTACTTC; CDR3 protein: CSAPRTSQETQYF
V gene: TRBV7-2; D gene: .; clone size: many; J gene: TRBJ2-7; CDR3 DNA: TGTGCCAGCAGCTTGGGACTGGGCGAGCAGTACTTC; CDR3 protein: CASSLGLGEQYF
V gene: TRBV20-1; D gene: .; clone size: .; J gene: TRBJ2-5; CDR3 DNA: TGCAGTGCTAGGCTGGTGAATCAAGAGACCCAGTACTTC; CDR3 protein: CSARLVNQETQYF
V gene: TRBV7-3; D gene: .; clone size: few; J gene: TRBJ2-2; CDR3 DNA: TGTGCCAGCAGCAACAGGGGGGGACTACGAACCGGGGAGCTGTTTTTT; CDR3 protein: CASSNRGGLRTGELFF